The 21 T cell receptor beta chains listed next were all sequenced from one sample in a study of blood T cell repertoires in COVID-19. Measured with immunoSEQ multiplex PCR; TCRdb has only the in-frame clones, and not every one. The repertoire holds over 150,000 clones, more than 65% seen once, with roughly 13% in the top ten. The sequenced sample consisted of peripheral blood. The receptors here all came from a human donor in a cohort sampled during active COVID-19.

The rearrangement uses TRBV5-1 and TRBJ2-3; 7 nucleotides line up with TRBD2. CDR3 length: 16 residues. V was pared by 0 bases and J by 0 bases, with 4 bases of the junction left unmatched. Germline V CDR1 and CDR2: SGHRS, YFSETQ. The DNA of the CDR3 is TGCGCCAGCAGCTTGGTTAGCGGGCCTAGCACAGATACGCAGTATTTT. Amino acid sequence: CASSLVSGPSTDTQYF.

The chain carries TRBV19 and TRBJ2-2, with 7 nucleotides matching TRBD1. Germline assignment: CDR1 LNHDA and CDR2 SQIVND (reference sequence). The CDR3 extends over 15 amino acids. Germline trimming cut 10 bases from V and 3 bases from J; bases unmatched to any gene: 11. The CDR3 DNA reads as TGTGCCACCTGGGACAGCGACGTATACACCGGGGAGCTGTTTTTT. This translates into CATWDSDVYTGELFF.

The rearrangement links TRBV18 to TRBJ1-1; 7 positions match TRBD1. CDR1 and CDR2 (germline): KGHSH, LQKENI. J lost 5 bases, V lost 5 bases, and 2 bases had no gene match. CDR3 length equals 12 residues. CDR3 region: CASSIRGTEAFF. The CDR3 DNA follows: TGTGCCAGCTCAATCAGGGGGACTGAAGCTTTCTTT.

The CDR3: CASSASRGRGTEAFF. The CDR3 DNA reads TGTGCCAGCAGTGCCTCCCGGGGTCGGGGCACTGAAGCTTTCTTT. This chain links TRBV27 with TRBJ1-1, with D uncertain. The CDR3 is 15 residues long. Trimming left V 5 bases short and J 4 bases short, with 17 bases between. CDR1 and CDR2 (germline): MNHEY, SMNVEV (reference sequence).

The CDR3 coding sequence is TGTGCCACCAGTGATTCAGGGACAGTGGGAGAGACCCAGTACTTC. As protein: CATSDSGTVGETQYF. The chain joins TRBV24-1 to TRBJ2-5; 7 bases line up with TRBD1. There are 15 residues in the CDR3. CDR1 and CDR2 from the germline V gene are KGHDR and SFDVKD. The V and J ends lost 2 bases and 4 bases, in that order; junction bases with no gene match: 6.

The chain employs TRBV19 and TRBJ2-7; 12 positions match TRBD2. CDR1 and CDR2 from the germline V gene are LNHDA and SQIVND (reference sequence). J gave up 6 bases and V 5 bases, and 8 bases lay outside the gene matches. There are 15 residues in the CDR3. The CDR3 nucleotides are TGTGCCAGTAGTTCGCCGACTAGCGGGAGTTTCGAGCAGTACTTC. Its translation is CASSSPTSGSFEQYF.

The gene calls are TRBV19 and TRBJ2-3, with 8 positions matching TRBD1. The V segment lost 5 bases and the J segment 0 bases; nucleotides outside the gene matches: 19. This CDR3 spans 20 amino acids. Germline-derived CDR1 and CDR2 are LNHDA and SQIVND (reference sequence). The CDR3 coding sequence is TGTGCCAGTAGTGGACTCCCCCGTGACAGGGGAATTGGTAGCACAGATACGCAGTATTTT. Its translation is CASSGLPRDRGIGSTDTQYF.

This clone has just one count. The chain uses TRBV2 and TRBJ2-3; 9 bases agree with TRBD1. The germline V gene has CDR1 SNHLY and CDR2 FYNNEI. J gave up 1 base and V 6 bases, and 5 bases lay outside the gene matches. The CDR3 totals 15 residues. The CDR3 bases are TGTGCCAGCAGCAACAGGGGGCCTGGCACAGATACGCAGTATTTT. Translation gives CASSNRGPGTDTQYF.

The V call is TRBV5-1, the J call TRBJ2-3, with D uncertain. Germline V lookup: CDR1 SGHRS, CDR2 YFSETQ. Trimming took off 0 bases at V and 7 bases at J, with 9 bases between the two ends. The CDR3 sequence is 13 residues long. The CDR3 loop reads CASSLAHRYTQYF. The CDR3 DNA reads TGCGCCAGCAGCTTGGCCCACAGATATACGCAGTATTTT.

The V and J genes are TRBV18 and TRBJ1-4; 9 nucleotides line up with TRBD1. The CDR3 contains 17 residues. Germline V gene sequence: CDR1 KGHSH, CDR2 LQKENI. Unmatched junction bases numbered 6, after V lost 0 bases and J lost 4 bases. The CDR3 protein is CASSPPTNRGLNEKLFF. The CDR3 nucleotides are TGTGCCAGCTCACCACCAACTAACAGGGGGCTTAATGAAAAACTGTTTTTT.

The chain uses TRBV18 and TRBJ1-2; D is undetermined. The CDR3 extends over 14 amino acids. V lost 6 bases to trimming and J lost 3 bases, with 14 bases between them. Per the germline V gene, CDR1 is KGHSH and CDR2 is LQKENI. The CDR3 loop is CASSLAGADYGYTF. CDR3 DNA: TGTGCCAGCTCCCTGGCGGGCGCGGACTATGGCTACACCTTC. Filled out from reference TRBV18 and TRBJ1-2, the complete variable domain reads NAGVMQNPRHLVRRRGQEARLRCSPMKGHSHVYWYRQLPEEGLKFMVYLQKENIIDESGMPKERFSAEFPKEGPSILRIQQVVRGDSAAYFCASSLAGADYGYTFGSGTRLTVV.

The chain has TRBV28 and TRBJ2-3; D is uncertain. CDR1 MDHEN and CDR2 SYDVKM come from the germline V gene. CDR3 length: 13 amino acids. Between the trimmed V and J ends, which lost 3 bases and 6 bases, there was a span of 10 bases. The CDR3 coding sequence is TGTGCCAGCAGTTTGATCGGGTCGGATACGCAGTATTTT. Its protein is CASSLIGSDTQYF.

V usage is TRBV3-1 (or the pseudogene TRBV3-2) and J usage is TRBJ2-7, with D perhaps TRBD2 (5 bases). This CDR3 is 16 amino acids long. CDR1 is LGHDT and CDR2 is YNNKEL in the germline V gene (reference sequence). V was cut by 5 bases and J by 6 bases, with 23 bases left in between. Here the CDR3 DNA reads TGTGCCAGCAGCGCCCTAACCAGCGGCCTGCCAGGCGAGCAGTACTTC. Protein: CASSALTSGLPGEQYF.

The gene calls are TRBV5-1 and TRBJ2-7, with 12 positions matching TRBD2. Trimming at V came to 4 bases and at J to 6 bases, leaving 8 bases not matched to a gene. The CDR3 totals 15 residues. Germline values: CDR1 SGHRS, CDR2 YFSETQ. CDR3 region: CASSPWTSGNGEQYF. CDR3 nucleotide sequence: TGCGCCAGCAGCCCTTGGACTAGCGGGAACGGCGAGCAGTACTTC.

The V and J genes are TRBV12-3 or TRBV12-4 and TRBJ2-7, with D maybe TRBD1 (6 bases). Trimming pared 6 bases from V and 0 bases from J, leaving 9 bases between. This CDR3 comprises 13 residues. This chain's CDR3 is CASRRGSSYEQYF. As DNA, the CDR3 is TGTGCCAGCAGAAGGGGGAGCTCCTACGAGCAGTACTTC.

This clone has only one observation. The gene calls are TRBV29-1 and TRBJ2-3; D not resolved. V dropped 2 bases and J dropped 6 bases, with 12 bases sitting between them. In germline, CDR1 is SQVTM, CDR2 ANQGSEA. This CDR3 has 13 amino acids. CDR3 sequence (DNA): TGCAGCGTTGAAACTACCATGGCGGATACGCAGTATTTT. This sequence encodes CSVETTMADTQYF.

This clone was detected only a few times. The chain combines TRBV10-3 with TRBJ1-2; maybe TRBD1 (6 bases). This CDR3 has 15 amino acids. The germline V gene has CDR1 ENHRY and CDR2 SYGVKD. Trimming removed 7 bases at V and 1 base at J, with 16 bases between. The CDR3 here is CAINIGGWGNYGYTF. For the CDR3, the DNA is TGTGCCATCAATATTGGGGGCTGGGGTAACTATGGCTACACCTTC.

The chain uses TRBV9 and TRBJ1-1; TRBD1 agrees at 7 bases. V dropped 4 bases and J dropped 0; count of bases not matched to a gene: 15. From germline, CDR1 is SGDLS and CDR2 YYNGEE. CDR3 size: 18 residues. DNA of the CDR3: TGTGCCAGCAGCACTCCGGGACAGAGCAGAATCATGAACACTGAAGCTTTCTTT. Its translation: CASSTPGQSRIMNTEAFF.

The chain has TRBV3-1 (or the pseudogene TRBV3-2) and TRBJ2-1; TRBD2 agrees at 14 bases. The CDR3 extends over 19 amino acids. V lost 1 base and J lost 1; bases outside the gene matches: 6. Per germline, CDR1 LGHDT and CDR2 YNNKEL (reference sequence). The CDR3 loop is CASSQGRTSGRWSYNEQFF. For the CDR3, the DNA is TGTGCCAGCAGCCAAGGTCGGACTAGCGGGAGGTGGTCCTACAATGAGCAGTTCTTC.

V and J are TRBV3-1 (or the pseudogene TRBV3-2) and TRBJ2-2; maybe TRBD1 (5 bases). The CDR3 is 13 residues long. V lost 4 bases, J lost 5 bases, and 8 bases lay in between. CDR1 LGHDT and CDR2 YNNKEL come from the germline V gene (reference sequence). The CDR3 DNA reads as TGTGCCAGCAGCCCCAGGGTTACCGGGGAGCTGTTTTTT. As protein: CASSPRVTGELFF.

This clone was seen a handful of times. This chain connects TRBV28 to TRBJ1-2; possible D gene TRBD1, 5 bases. This CDR3 is built from 13 residues. The germline V gene has CDR1 MDHEN and CDR2 SYDVKM. The germline V and J ends were trimmed by 5 bases and 4 bases, with 11 bases remaining between them. The CDR3 region is CASSPPRGYGYTF. DNA for the CDR3: TGTGCCAGCAGTCCCCCTAGGGGCTATGGCTACACCTTC.